This T cell receptor beta chain was recovered during a study of tumor-infiltrating lymphocytes in primary liver carcinoma. Study information: Patients were both men and women, whose ages ran from 30 to 69 years. The neoplasms were of stage T1-T3 N0M0, with dimensions of 4.2 to 10 cm across. Whole-study findings and limits: Blood trailed tumors significantly in top-250-clone fraction (p = 0.039). Researchers did not compare CD4+ and CD8+ repertoires, as samples were bulk unsorted.

The CDR3 contains 13 residues. V was clipped by 0 bases and J by 6 bases, with 10 bases between them. Germline V lookup: CDR1 SQVTM, CDR2 ANQGSEA. A word on this clonotype: Its antigen is unidentified. A much larger clone sits a single nucleotide away, making a read error possible.

It was unsorted whole blood that yielded blood RNA, and germline DNA was also extracted. From around 0.5 ug of total RNA, TCR beta-specific cDNA was reverse-transcribed using a constant-region primer. ARM-PCR was slightly modified, and three nested multiplex PCR rounds with it gave rise to the TCR beta libraries. Amplification in the first two PCR rounds was performed using TRBV1-TRBV30 forward primers and a C-beta reverse primer for 10 cycles each. MiXCR, run by TCRdb on the multiplex PCR reads, gives a single entry per CDR3 protein. This sample has approximately 300,000 distinct CDR3 sequences, with 65% found just once.

Sequencing used peripheral blood. This chain joins TRBV29-1 and TRBJ2-3, with D unclear. The clonotype comes from a man aged 35 to 55 with primary liver carcinoma and hepatitis B virus infection. The CDR3 DNA reads as TGCAGCGTTGAAGAAGTGGTCGGGGATACGCAGTATTTT. Translation: CSVEEVVGDTQYF.